This T cell receptor (beta chain) stems from a study of OX40 agonist ivuxolimab in advanced cancers. Profiling relied on immunoSEQ multiplex PCR, and the TCRdb table lists in-frame clones only, not all of them. The sample includes 9,000 to 15,000 clones, 87% of them seen just once. Trimming removed 4 bases from V and 3 bases from J; junction bases left unmatched: 7. The CDR3 length is 15 residues. Per germline, CDR1 LGHNA and CDR2 YSLEER. The TCR comes from an adult with an advanced solid tumor such as melanoma, head and neck, liver or kidney cancer. The specimen was CD4+ or CD8+ T cells sorted from blood, collected in a trial of the OX40 agonist ivuxolimab. The chain has TRBV4-3 and TRBJ2-7; 9 nucleotides line up with TRBD1. Written as DNA, the CDR3 is TGCGCCAGCAGCCTAACGGCGGGACAGGGCTACGAGCAGTACTTC. This encodes CASSLTAGQGYEQYF.